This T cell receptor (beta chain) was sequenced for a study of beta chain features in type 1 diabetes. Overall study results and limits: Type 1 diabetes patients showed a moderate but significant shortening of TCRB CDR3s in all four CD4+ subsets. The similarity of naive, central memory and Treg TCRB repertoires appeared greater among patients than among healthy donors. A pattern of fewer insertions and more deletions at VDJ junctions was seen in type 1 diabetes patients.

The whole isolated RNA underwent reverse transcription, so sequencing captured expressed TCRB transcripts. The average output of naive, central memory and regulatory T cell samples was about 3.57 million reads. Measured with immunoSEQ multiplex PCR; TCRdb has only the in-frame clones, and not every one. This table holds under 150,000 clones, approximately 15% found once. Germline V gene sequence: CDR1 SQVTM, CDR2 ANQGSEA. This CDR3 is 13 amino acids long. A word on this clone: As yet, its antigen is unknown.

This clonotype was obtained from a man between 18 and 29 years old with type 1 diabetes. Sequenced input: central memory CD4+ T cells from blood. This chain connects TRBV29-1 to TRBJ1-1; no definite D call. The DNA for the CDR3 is TGCAGTATTCGCCGAACCTTGAACACTGAAGCTTTCTTT. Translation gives CSIRRTLNTEAFF.